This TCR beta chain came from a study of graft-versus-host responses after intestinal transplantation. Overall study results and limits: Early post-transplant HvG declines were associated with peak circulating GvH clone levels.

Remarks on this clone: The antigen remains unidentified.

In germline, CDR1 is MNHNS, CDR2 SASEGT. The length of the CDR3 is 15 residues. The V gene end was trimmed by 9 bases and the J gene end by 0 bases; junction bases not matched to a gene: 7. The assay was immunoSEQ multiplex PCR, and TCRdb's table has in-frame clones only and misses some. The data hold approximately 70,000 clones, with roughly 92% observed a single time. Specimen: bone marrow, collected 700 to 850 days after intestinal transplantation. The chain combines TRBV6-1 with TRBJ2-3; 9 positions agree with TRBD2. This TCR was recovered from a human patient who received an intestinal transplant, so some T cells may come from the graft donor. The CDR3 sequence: CARGGLASSTDTQYF. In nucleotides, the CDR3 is TGTGCCAGGGGGGGACTAGCCTCTAGCACAGATACGCAGTATTTT.